These 9 T cell receptor beta chains share one sample of origin, sequenced in a study of blood T cells in healthy people across ages. Combining a sample-barcoded 5' primer with a J-beta primer mix, a second PCR ran for roughly 7 to 11 cycles. TCRdb passed the 5' RACE reads through MiXCR, listing each CDR3 protein once. The data contain about 640,000 distinct CDR3 sequences, 58% of them seen just once; the ten biggest clones take up over 30%. Sequencing used blood. These receptors were obtained from a man in his 60s in good health.

The V gene is TRBV4-2, the J gene TRBJ2-1; 12 bases are shared with TRBD2. This CDR3 contains 17 residues. Trimming removed 3 bases from V and 5 bases from J; junction bases left unmatched: 8. The germline V gene has CDR1 LGHNA and CDR2 YNFKEQ. The CDR3 DNA sequence: TGTGCCAGCAGCCAGAGACTAGCGGGGGCCCATAACAATGAGCAGTTCTTC. This codes for CASSQRLAGAHNNEQFF.

This clonotype has more than one count but fewer than ten. The rearrangement uses TRBV11-2 and TRBJ1-6; no clear D. The V end was cut by 1 base, the J end by 10 bases, with 11 bases between. Germline CDR1 reads SGHAT; CDR2 reads FQNNGV. The CDR3 runs to 14 residues. CDR3 sequence reads: CASSLAPVGSPLHF. The CDR3 coding sequence is TGTGCCAGCAGCTTAGCCCCAGTGGGCTCACCCCTCCACTTT.

The rearrangement uses TRBV9 and TRBJ2-3, with D perhaps matching TRBD2 (6 bases). V lost 0 bases and J 8 bases, leaving 13 bases between the germline ends. The germline gives CDR1 SGDLS, CDR2 YYNGEE. The CDR3 runs to 14 residues. This CDR3 reads CASSVAWGDGTQYF. In DNA form, the CDR3 reads TGTGCCAGCAGCGTAGCTTGGGGGGATGGTACGCAGTATTTT.

The chain uses TRBV11-2 and TRBJ2-2, with D possibly being TRBD1 (5 bases). Per the germline V gene, CDR1 is SGHAT and CDR2 is FQNNGV. The V gene lost 5 bases and the J gene lost 5 bases, with 15 bases spanning the gap. The CDR3 has 15 amino acids. Here the CDR3 DNA reads TGTGCCAGCAGCCAGACCAGGGTGGGGACCGGGGAGCTGTTTTTT. It yields the protein CASSQTRVGTGELFF.

V is TRBV5-1 and J is TRBJ2-5, with D maybe TRBD2 (7 bases). Germline V gene data show CDR1 as SGHRS and CDR2 as YFSETQ. Trimming pared 5 bases from V and 4 bases from J, leaving 27 bases between. The CDR3 is made up of 18 amino acids. CDR3 region: CASRHYGGRSPLGETQYF. The CDR3 DNA is TGCGCCAGCAGGCACTACGGGGGGCGATCCCCCTTAGGAGAGACCCAGTACTTC.

The rearrangement joins TRBV2 to TRBJ2-6; no definite D call. V lost 6 bases to trimming and J lost 4 bases, with 13 bases between them. In germline, CDR1 is SNHLY, CDR2 FYNNEI. This CDR3 comprises 15 residues. CDR3 coding DNA: TGTGCCAGCAGGAAAGGGATGGCGGGGGCCAACGTCCTGACTTTC. Translation gives CASRKGMAGANVLTF.

This clonotype was observed a handful of times. This chain connects TRBV5-4 to TRBJ2-7, with 7 positions matching TRBD1. CDR1 SGHNT and CDR2 YYREEE come from the germline V gene (reference sequence). V shed 4 bases, J shed 1 base, and the junction held 5 bases outside the gene matches. This CDR3 comprises 14 residues. The CDR3 DNA reads TGTGCCAGCAGCCCGTCGGGACAGTCCTACGAGCAGTACTTC. Protein product: CASSPSGQSYEQYF.

The chain is built from TRBV27 and TRBJ2-7; possibly TRBD1 or TRBD2 for D (7 bases each). V gave up 0 bases and J gave up 2 bases, with 29 bases separating them. The CDR3 is made up of 21 amino acids. Germline V gene data show CDR1 as MNHEY and CDR2 as SMNVEV (reference sequence). CDR3 sequence: CASSLSCSAGATGTTTYEQYF. The CDR3 DNA is TGTGCCAGCAGTTTATCGTGTTCGGCGGGGGCGACAGGGACAACCACCTACGAGCAGTACTTC.

The CDR3 DNA reads as TGTGCCAGCAGTCCCCGTAGCGCAAACTATGGCTACACCTTC. This codes for CASSPRSANYGYTF. The V gene is TRBV7-9, the J gene TRBJ1-2; no clear D. This CDR3 has 14 amino acids. Germline V gene lookup returns CDR1 SEHNR and CDR2 FQNEAQ (reference sequence). Deletions cut 6 bases from V and 2 bases from J, with 13 bases between.